What follows are 26 T cell receptor beta chains derived from one specimen sequenced in a study of OX40 agonist ivuxolimab in advanced cancers. Sequencing used immunoSEQ multiplex PCR; TCRdb keeps in-frame clones, though not all of them. This table has approximately 100,000 clones, approximately 85% appearing once. The sample was CD4+ or CD8+ T cells sorted from blood, taken in a trial of the OX40 agonist ivuxolimab. These receptors came from an adult with an advanced solid tumor such as melanoma, head and neck, liver or kidney cancer.

The chain links TRBV29-1 to TRBJ2-5; TRBD1 is a possible D gene (6 bases). CDR1 SQVTM and CDR2 ANQGSEA come from the germline V gene. There are 13 residues in the CDR3. The V gene lost 5 bases and the J gene lost 0 bases, with 10 bases spanning the gap. This CDR3 reads CSVHRENQETQYF. CDR3 sequence (DNA): TGCAGCGTTCACAGGGAAAACCAAGAGACCCAGTACTTC.

The chain carries TRBV6-1 and TRBJ1-1, with D unresolved. Germline loops: CDR1 MNHNS, CDR2 SASEGT. This CDR3 has 12 residues. V gave up 2 bases and J gave up 6 bases, with 7 bases separating them. CDR3 region: CASSEWLAEAFF. As DNA, the CDR3 is TGTGCCAGCAGTGAATGGTTGGCTGAAGCTTTCTTT.

V usage is TRBV7-2 and J usage is TRBJ2-7, with D hard to call. Germline assignment: CDR1 SGHTA and CDR2 FQGNSA. This CDR3 comprises 14 residues. V lost 0 bases, J lost 1 base, and 7 bases lay in between. The CDR3, as DNA: TGTGCCAGCAGCTTAGCACCAGGTTCCTACGAGCAGTACTTC. This sequence encodes CASSLAPGSYEQYF.

This clone occurred a few times. The chain combines TRBV6-5 with TRBJ2-7; D uncertain. Looked up from germline, CDR1 is MNHEY and CDR2 is SVGAGI. V was trimmed by 8 bases and J by 0 bases, leaving 17 bases between them. CDR3 length: 15 amino acids. Written as DNA, the CDR3 is TGTGCCAGCGCGGCGGCAAGATACCCCTCCTACGAGCAGTACTTC. It specifies CASAAARYPSYEQYF.

The chain employs TRBV6-5 and TRBJ1-2; 7 bases fit TRBD1. The CDR3 is 14 residues long. V gave up 4 bases and J gave up 2 bases; unmatched junction bases: 4. Germline-derived CDR1 and CDR2 are MNHEY and SVGAGI. CDR3 coding DNA: TGTGCCAGCAGTTCCACGGGACAGAACTATGGCTACACCTTC. It yields the protein CASSSTGQNYGYTF.

The chain uses TRBV29-1 and TRBJ2-7; D is possibly TRBD1 (6 bases). Trimming removed 7 bases from V and 3 bases from J, with 10 bases in between. CDR3 length: 11 amino acids. Germline V gene lookup returns CDR1 SQVTM and CDR2 ANQGSEA. DNA of the CDR3: TGCAGCGCGACAGGCTTCTACGAGCAGTACTTC. Translating it yields CSATGFYEQYF.

J is TRBJ2-5 and V is TRBV5-4; unclear D gene. This CDR3 region has 12 residues. Germline lookup yields CDR1 SGHNT and CDR2 YYREEE (reference sequence). The V end lost 4 bases, the J end lost 5 bases, and 9 bases lay between the germline ends. CDR3 nucleotide sequence: TGTGCCAGCAGCGGCTGGGATGAGACCCAGTACTTC. It yields the protein CASSGWDETQYF.

The chain has TRBV11-3 and TRBJ2-2; no clear D gene. Between the trimmed V and J ends, which lost 1 base and 3 bases, there was a span of 6 bases. In germline, CDR1 is SGHNT, CDR2 YENEEA. This CDR3 contains 14 residues. The CDR3 DNA reads as TGTGCCAGCAGCTTAGGGCCGGACACCGGGGAGCTGTTTTTT. Encoded protein: CASSLGPDTGELFF.

This rearrangement joins TRBV9 to TRBJ2-5; tentatively, D is TRBD1 (5 bases). The DNA end favors TRBJ2-7, so the J call may be wrong. CDR1 is SGDLS and CDR2 is YYNGEE in the germline V gene. The CDR3 has 14 residues. Written as DNA, the CDR3 is TGTGCCAGCAGCCCCCGACAGTTCTCCTACGAGCAGTACTTC. Amino acid sequence: CASSPRQFSYEQYF.

The chain is built from TRBV7-8 and TRBJ2-1; 9 bases line up with TRBD2. The CDR3 is made up of 14 amino acids. From germline, CDR1 is SGHVS and CDR2 FQNEAQ. Germline trimming cut 5 bases from V and 4 bases from J; bases unmatched to any gene: 3. For the CDR3, the DNA is TGTGCCAGCAGCCCTAGCGGGACTTACAATGAGCAGTTCTTC. This sequence encodes CASSPSGTYNEQFF.

This chain joins TRBV2 and TRBJ2-7, with D maybe TRBD1 (6 bases). The CDR3 contains 12 residues. Germline CDR1 SNHLY, CDR2 FYNNEI. V was trimmed by 10 bases and J by 7 bases, leaving 17 bases between them. The chain's CDR3 is CATLDRLWEQYF. CDR3 nucleotide sequence: TGTGCCACCCTTGACAGGCTTTGGGAGCAGTACTTC.

This clone was recorded once. The chain is built from TRBV6-5 and TRBJ2-5; D is unresolved. The CDR3 has 15 residues. With 6 bases removed from V and 3 bases from J, the gap between germline ends came to 17 bases. The germline V gene has CDR1 MNHEY and CDR2 SVGAGI. The DNA for the CDR3 is TGTGCCAGCAGCCGAATCGGACGGACGGAAGAGACCCAGTACTTC. This encodes CASSRIGRTEETQYF.

For this clone: Its ends do not fully match the called genes, so a read error is possible. The J gene is TRBJ1-2, the V gene TRBV28; TRBD1 is a possible D gene (6 bases). Germline V gene data show CDR1 as MDHEN and CDR2 as SYDVKM. CDR3 length: 12 residues. The CDR3 DNA reads TGTGCCAGCAGTTTAAGTACAGGGAGATTTTCCTTC. Protein: CASSLSTGRFSF.

This chain joins TRBV28 and TRBJ2-7, with D perhaps matching TRBD1 (5 bases). This CDR3 is 13 amino acids long. Trimming cost V 1 base and J 6 bases, with 10 bases left between them. Germline V CDR1 and CDR2: MDHEN, SYDVKM. For the CDR3, the DNA is TGTGCCAGCAGTTTATTCCCGACAGTCGAGCAGTACTTC. This sequence encodes CASSLFPTVEQYF.

In the case of this clone: One end of the junction does not line up with germline, which may come from a read error. The rearrangement joins TRBV7-7 to TRBJ2-1, with D tentatively TRBD1 (5 bases). This CDR3 is built from 13 residues. CDR1 and CDR2 (germline): SSHAT, FNYEAQ (reference sequence). The CDR3 here is CASSLKGDNEQFF. The CDR3 coding sequence is TGTGCTAGCAGCTTAAAAGGGGACAATGAGCAGTTCTTC. Full variable domain (remainder filled in from reference TRBV7-7 and TRBJ2-1): GAGVSQSPRYKVTKRGQDVTLRCDPISSHATLYWYQQALGQGPEFLTYFNYEAQPDKSGLPSDRFSAERPEGSISTLTIQRTEQRDSAMYRCASSLKGDNEQFFGPGTRLTVL.

Comment on this clone: Distinct nucleotide sequences in the sample also encode this CDR3. This chain links TRBV19 with TRBJ1-2; D is uncertain. The CDR3 has 13 residues. Looked up from germline, CDR1 is LNHDA and CDR2 is SQIVND (reference sequence). Between the trimmed V and J ends, which lost 3 bases and 3 bases, there was a span of 8 bases. For the CDR3, the DNA is TGTGCCAGTAGTATCCAGGATGACTATGGCTACACCTTC. Translating it yields CASSIQDDYGYTF.

The V gene is TRBV12-5, the J gene TRBJ1-1, with D unresolved. Germline CDR1 and CDR2: LGHNT and FRNRAP. The germline V and J ends were trimmed by 3 bases and 0 bases, with 17 bases remaining between them. The CDR3 loop spans 17 amino acids. The CDR3 sequence: CASGFGAGPGLNTEAFF. The CDR3 bases are TGTGCTAGTGGTTTCGGAGCGGGTCCGGGCTTGAACACTGAAGCTTTCTTT.

The count of this clone is one. The chain has TRBV14 and TRBJ1-2; perhaps TRBD1 as D (6 bases). Germline CDR1 is SGHDN and CDR2 is FVKESK. CDR3 size: 17 residues. Trimming removed 0 bases from V and 5 bases from J, with 19 bases in between. The CDR3 is CASSQDFAQGLQYGYTF. The CDR3 nucleotides are TGTGCCAGCAGCCAAGATTTTGCCCAGGGGCTACAATATGGCTACACCTTC.

This sequence joins TRBV5-1 and TRBJ2-5; D remains unclear. The germline V gene encodes CDR1 SGHRS and CDR2 YFSETQ. Trimming left V 2 bases short and J 1 base short, with 3 bases between. This CDR3 contains 12 residues. Here the CDR3 DNA reads TGCGCCAGCAGCTTCCCCCAAGAGACCCAGTACTTC. Translating it yields CASSFPQETQYF.

This chain joins TRBV7-6 and TRBJ2-3, with TRBD2 matching over 11 bases. With V trimmed by 6 bases and J by 4 bases, 0 bases remained unmatched. The CDR3 has 13 amino acids. CDR1 SGHVS and CDR2 FNYEAQ come from the germline V gene. The CDR3 DNA reads TGTGCCAGCAGTAGCGGGAGGGCAGATACGCAGTATTTT. Translation gives CASSSGRADTQYF.

The chain combines TRBV7-8 with TRBJ1-2; D not resolved. V gave up 2 bases and J gave up 9 bases, with 19 bases separating them. The CDR3 covers 15 residues. Per the germline V gene, CDR1 is SGHVS and CDR2 is FQNEAQ. The CDR3 nucleotides are TGTGCCAGCAGCTTACCTGGACTCACCGAGGTTAGCTACACCTTC. It translates to CASSLPGLTEVSYTF.

The chain couples TRBV7-9 to TRBJ2-1; D is perhaps TRBD1 (6 bases). Germline CDR1 reads SEHNR; CDR2 reads FQNEAQ (reference sequence). Between the trimmed V and J ends, which lost 11 bases and 3 bases, there was a span of 17 bases. This CDR3 region has 14 residues. The CDR3 DNA reads as TGTGCCTCGACACCCCGGGACAACTACAATGAGCAGTTCTTC. It translates to CASTPRDNYNEQFF.

The chain uses TRBV30 and TRBJ2-7, with 7 bases fitting TRBD1. The CDR3 length is 13 residues. Trimming at V came to 5 bases and at J to 3 bases, leaving 7 bases not matched to a gene. The germline gives CDR1 GTSNPN, CDR2 SVGIG (reference sequence). CDR3 region: CAWATGTNYEQYF. CDR3 DNA sequence: TGTGCCTGGGCGACAGGGACGAACTACGAGCAGTACTTC. The full variable domain, with the rest looked up from reference TRBV30 and TRBJ2-7, is SQTIHQWPATLVQPVGSPLSLECTVEGTSNPNLYWYRQAAGRGLQLLFYSVGIGQISSEVPQNLSASRPQDRQFILSSKKLLLSDSGFYLCAWATGTNYEQYFGPGTRLTVT.

This clone was recorded once. The chain carries TRBV4-2 and TRBJ2-4; a possible D gene is TRBD1 (6 bases). Deletions cut 5 bases from V and 0 bases from J, with 11 bases between. The V gene's germline CDR1 is LGHNA and CDR2 YNFKEQ. This CDR3 region has 15 residues. Here the CDR3 reads CASSEGGLAKNIQYF. The CDR3 coding sequence is TGTGCCAGCAGCGAAGGGGGTCTAGCCAAAAACATTCAGTACTTC.

The chain carries TRBV27 and TRBJ1-2, with TRBD1 matching over 11 bases. Per germline, CDR1 MNHEY and CDR2 SMNVEV (reference sequence). V was pared by 4 bases and J by 8 bases, with 3 bases of the junction left unmatched. This CDR3 contains 13 residues. The CDR3 DNA reads TGTGCCAGCAGTTCGGACAGGGGGCGAGGCTACACCTTC. This gives the protein CASSSDRGRGYTF.

V usage is TRBV6-1 and J usage is TRBJ2-5; 9 nucleotides line up with TRBD2. The V and J ends lost 1 base and 5 bases, in that order; junction bases with no gene match: 8. CDR3 length: 16 residues. Looked up from germline, CDR1 is MNHNS and CDR2 is SASEGT. CDR3 bases: TGTGCCAGCAGTGAAGTAGGACTAGCGAGGGGCGAGACCCAGTACTTC. This codes for CASSEVGLARGETQYF.